Shown below are 6 T cell receptor beta chains from a single sample sequenced in a study of blood T cell repertoires in COVID-19. Sequenced by immunoSEQ multiplex PCR; TCRdb stores in-frame clones only, minus some. This sample has around 140,000 clones, with roughly 84% found just once. Sequenced: peripheral blood. Receptors originate from a human donor in a cohort sampled during active COVID-19.

The chain has TRBV18 and TRBJ2-7, with 10 positions matching TRBD1. The germline V gene encodes CDR1 KGHSH and CDR2 LQKENI. Germline trimming cut 1 base from V and 3 bases from J; bases unmatched to any gene: 0. The CDR3 extends over 14 amino acids. CDR3 in DNA: TGTGCCAGCTCACCACGGACAGGGGGCTACGAGCAGTACTTC. Translated, it gives CASSPRTGGYEQYF.

This clone was picked up a small number of times. The chain is built from TRBV7-9 and TRBJ1-4; tentatively, D is TRBD1 (5 bases). The ends were cut back, 4 bases at V and 0 bases at J, with 15 bases in the middle. Germline CDR1 reads SEHNR; CDR2 reads FQNEAQ (reference sequence). The CDR3 is 17 residues long. CDR3 amino acids: CASSSRPTTATNEKLFF. The CDR3 nucleotides read TGTGCCAGCAGCTCAAGACCTACGACAGCAACTAATGAAAAACTGTTTTTT.

This sequence joins TRBV7-9 and TRBJ1-1; possible D gene TRBD1, 6 bases. Germline V CDR1 and CDR2: SEHNR, FQNEAQ (reference sequence). Between the trimmed V and J ends, which lost 5 bases and 2 bases, there was a span of 12 bases. The CDR3 consists of 14 residues. The CDR3 loop reads CASSQFRGNTEAFF. CDR3 nucleotides: TGTGCCAGCAGCCAATTCAGGGGTAACACTGAAGCTTTCTTT.

This clone was recorded only once. The gene calls are TRBV7-2 and TRBJ2-5; D might be TRBD2 (6 bases). Germline loops: CDR1 SGHTA, CDR2 FQGNSA. The CDR3 loop spans 14 amino acids. Trimming took off 0 bases at V and 1 base at J, with 6 bases between the two ends. The CDR3 DNA follows: TGTGCCAGCAGCTTAGCGGGGGGCCAAGAGACCCAGTACTTC. Translation: CASSLAGGQETQYF.

This chain uses TRBV6-1 with TRBJ1-5, with a possible D match to TRBD1 (6 bases). The CDR3 runs to 14 residues. Deletions cut 3 bases from V and 6 bases from J, with 12 bases between. Per the germline V gene, CDR1 is MNHNS and CDR2 is SASEGT. CDR3 residues: CASSDLQGGQPQHF. CDR3 sequence (DNA): TGTGCCAGCAGTGATCTACAGGGCGGTCAGCCCCAGCATTTT.

This clone was observed at least ten times. This chain's CDR3 is CASSKLPGTINSPLHF. The CDR3 DNA is TGTGCCAGTAGTAAGCTGCCAGGAACAATTAATTCACCCCTCCACTTT. This sequence joins TRBV19 and TRBJ1-6; no clear D gene. The CDR3 runs to 16 residues. In germline, CDR1 is LNHDA, CDR2 SQIVND (reference sequence). V was shortened by 4 bases and J by 6 bases, with 16 bases between the two germline ends.